These 27 T cell receptor beta chains originate from one sample sequenced in a study of response to subunit inactivated influenza vaccine. MiXCR, applied by TCRdb to the RT-PCR reads, yields one record per CDR3 protein. The repertoire holds under 950,000 distinct CDR3 sequences, with 21% as singletons. Sequencing was performed on PBMCs from blood, taken approximately 5 days after vaccination. These receptors originate from a man in his forties or fifties who received an inactivated influenza vaccine.

This clonotype was counted only a few times. This chain uses TRBV7-9 with TRBJ2-5, with 7 positions matching TRBD1. Losses at the gene ends were 1 base for V and 4 bases for J; bases not matched to a gene: 6. The CDR3 consists of 15 residues. In germline, CDR1 is SEHNR, CDR2 FQNEAQ (reference sequence). Here the CDR3 reads CASSLEGAQGETQYF. The CDR3 nucleotides are TGTGCCAGCAGCTTAGAGGGGGCGCAAGGAGAGACCCAGTACTTC.

This clonotype was counted only a few times. J is TRBJ1-1 and V is TRBV3-1; D perhaps matches TRBD1 (6 bases). The V gene's germline CDR1 is LGHDT and CDR2 YNNKEL (reference sequence). The CDR3 extends over 14 amino acids. V was trimmed by 6 bases and J by 0 bases, leaving 11 bases between them. The CDR3 is CASRGGGVNTEAFF. The CDR3 DNA reads as TGTGCCAGCAGGGGGGGCGGGGTGAACACTGAAGCTTTCTTT.

In regard to this clonotype: One junction end does not reproduce the germline sequence, and a read error may be involved. The chain joins TRBV7-7 to TRBJ1-3, with 7 bases fitting TRBD1. CDR1 is SSHAT, CDR2 FNYEAQ, per germline (reference sequence). This CDR3 comprises 16 residues. DNA for the CDR3: TGTGCTAGCAGCTTAGACAGGGCAAGCTCTGGAAACACCATATATTTT. Translation gives CASSLDRASSGNTIYF.

This clonotype has more than one count but fewer than ten. The chain is built from TRBV6-2 or TRBV6-3 and TRBJ2-1; D unresolved. Germline V gene data show CDR1 as MNHEY and CDR2 as SVGEGT. Trimming removed 0 bases from V and 0 bases from J, with 9 bases in between. This CDR3 is built from 16 residues. The CDR3 protein is CASSYSPVSSYNEQFF. The CDR3 DNA sequence: TGTGCCAGCAGTTACTCGCCAGTGAGCTCCTACAATGAGCAGTTCTTC.

The chain carries TRBV6-6 and TRBJ2-3; D may correspond to TRBD1 or TRBD2 (5 bases each). Trimming removed 8 bases from V and 3 bases from J, with 9 bases in between. The CDR3 spans 12 residues. CDR1 MNHNY and CDR2 SVGAGI come from the germline V gene (reference sequence). The CDR3, as DNA: TGTGCCAGCGGGGACGTGACAGATACGCAGTATTTT. Translated, it gives CASGDVTDTQYF.

This chain connects TRBV25-1 to TRBJ2-7, with 9 positions matching TRBD1. Germline V CDR1 and CDR2: MGHDK, SYGVNS. CDR3 length equals 13 residues. With 7 bases clipped from V and 4 bases from J, the junction kept 5 bases outside the gene matches. The CDR3 region is CASKRTGDYEQYF. The CDR3 DNA reads as TGTGCCAGCAAGAGGACAGGGGATTACGAGCAGTACTTC.

This chain uses TRBV5-1 with TRBJ2-3, with D tentatively TRBD2 (5 bases). The ends were cut back, 5 bases at V and 0 bases at J, with 7 bases in the middle. Per the germline V gene, CDR1 is SGHRS and CDR2 is YFSETQ. This CDR3 is 13 amino acids long. CDR3 residues: CASREESTDTQYF. CDR3 coding DNA: TGCGCCAGCAGGGAGGAGAGCACAGATACGCAGTATTTT.

This clonotype was seen a few times. The chain uses TRBV9 and TRBJ2-1, with 11 positions matching TRBD2. Germline V lookup: CDR1 SGDLS, CDR2 YYNGEE. The V segment lost 3 bases and the J segment 5 bases; nucleotides outside the gene matches: 10. This CDR3 spans 17 amino acids. CDR3: CASSAEHSGRANNEQFF. DNA of the CDR3: TGTGCCAGCAGCGCCGAGCATAGCGGGAGGGCCAACAATGAGCAGTTCTTC.

The gene calls are TRBV24-1 and TRBJ2-1, with 7 bases aligning to TRBD2. There are 13 residues in the CDR3. The V segment lost 7 bases and the J segment 6 bases; nucleotides outside the gene matches: 5. Germline loops: CDR1 KGHDR, CDR2 SFDVKD. The CDR3 bases are TGTGCCACCAGATCACCGGGGGGCAATGAGCAGTTCTTC. The encoded protein is CATRSPGGNEQFF.

This chain uses TRBV6-2 or TRBV6-3 with TRBJ2-1; D perhaps matches TRBD2 (7 bases). Deletions cut 6 bases from V and 7 bases from J, with 25 bases between. CDR3 length: 17 amino acids. CDR1 MNHEY and CDR2 SVGEGT come from the germline V gene. CDR3 DNA: TGTGCCAGCAGCGTGGGACTGAGGGGGGGTCTGGGGAATGAGCAGTTCTTC. Its protein product is CASSVGLRGGLGNEQFF.

This clonotype was counted only a few times. This chain joins TRBV9 and TRBJ2-5; 13 bases are a match to TRBD2. Losses at the gene ends were 4 bases for V and 4 bases for J; bases not matched to a gene: 7. The CDR3 length is 16 residues. The germline gives CDR1 SGDLS, CDR2 YYNGEE. The CDR3 DNA reads TGTGCCAGCAGCCCACCGGGACTAGCGGGAACAGAGACCCAGTACTTC. Translation: CASSPPGLAGTETQYF.

This clonotype was seen repeatedly, ten times or more. This chain links TRBV24-1 with TRBJ2-6, with 9 positions matching TRBD1. V lost 9 bases to trimming and J lost 0 bases; unmatched junction nucleotides: 5. The CDR3 loop spans 16 amino acids. The germline V gene encodes CDR1 KGHDR and CDR2 SFDVKD. CDR3 loop: CATAGTGHSGANVLTF. CDR3 coding DNA: TGTGCCACCGCCGGGACAGGGCACTCTGGGGCCAACGTCCTGACTTTC.

Ten or more counts support this clonotype. V gene TRBV20-1 combines with J gene TRBJ2-7; 10 bases align to TRBD2. This CDR3 region has 15 residues. V shed 3 bases, J shed 2 bases, and the junction held 7 bases outside the gene matches. Germline V gives CDR1 DFQATT, CDR2 SNEGSKA (reference sequence). The CDR3 DNA is TGCAGTGCTAGTATCTCAGCGGGGGGGCCCTACGAGCAGTACTTC. It encodes CSASISAGGPYEQYF.

This clonotype has only one observation. The V and J genes are TRBV9 and TRBJ2-1; TRBD2 matches 16 bases. This CDR3 has 15 residues. Germline trimming cut 3 bases from V and 15 bases from J; bases unmatched to any gene: 9. Germline values: CDR1 SGDLS, CDR2 YYNGEE. CDR3 in amino acids: CASSAAGTSGRATFF. The DNA for the CDR3 is TGTGCCAGCAGCGCCGCCGGGACTAGCGGGAGGGCCACGTTCTTC.

The V gene is TRBV29-1, the J gene TRBJ2-7, with D tentatively TRBD1 (6 bases). Germline CDR1 SQVTM, CDR2 ANQGSEA. The CDR3 extends over 13 amino acids. CDR3: CRPRDNRSYEQYF. CDR3 nucleotides: TGCAGGCCCCGGGACAATCGATCCTACGAGCAGTACTTC.

The V gene is TRBV7-2, the J gene TRBJ1-1, with no clear D. Trimming pared 4 bases from V and 7 bases from J, leaving 13 bases between. The length of the CDR3 is 13 residues. CDR1 and CDR2 (germline): SGHTA, FQGNSA. Written as DNA, the CDR3 is TGTGCCAGCAGCTCCGGGTTTTCAAGTGAAGCTTTCTTT. As protein: CASSSGFSSEAFF.

The genes are TRBV7-2 and TRBJ1-6; 7 bases fit TRBD1. Losses at the gene ends were 3 bases for V and 5 bases for J; bases not matched to a gene: 4. This CDR3 spans 15 amino acids. The germline V gene has CDR1 SGHTA and CDR2 FQGNSA. The CDR3 region is CASSLTGLDNSPLHF. CDR3 bases: TGTGCCAGCAGCTTGACAGGGCTGGATAATTCACCCCTCCACTTT.

This chain uses TRBV6-2 or TRBV6-3 with TRBJ1-5; no clear D. The CDR3 has 15 residues. Trimming removed 4 bases from V and 3 bases from J, with 13 bases in between. Germline V gene data show CDR1 as MNHEY and CDR2 as SVGEGT. The CDR3 region has the DNA TGTGCCAGCAGTTCCGGGCCCAGGCCCAATCAGCCCCAGCATTTT. Amino acids: CASSSGPRPNQPQHF.

This clonotype was observed a handful of times. The chain has TRBV20-1 and TRBJ1-1; D ambiguous. Germline V CDR1 and CDR2: DFQATT, SNEGSKA (reference sequence). The germline V and J ends were trimmed by 0 bases and 0 bases, with 8 bases remaining between them. The CDR3 runs 14 residues. The CDR3 region is CSARDPVMNTEAFF. The CDR3 DNA sequence: TGCAGTGCTAGAGACCCAGTAATGAACACTGAAGCTTTCTTT.

In its sample, this clonotype was seen many times. J is TRBJ2-7 and V is TRBV18; D not resolved. The CDR3 runs 11 residues. Germline loops: CDR1 KGHSH, CDR2 LQKENI. V lost 8 bases, J lost 3 bases, and 8 bases lay in between. CDR3 bases: TGTGCCAGCAGCCCAGACTACGAGCAGTACTTC. Its translation is CASSPDYEQYF.

This clonotype was found a few times. This rearrangement joins TRBV12-3 or TRBV12-4 to TRBJ2-7; 8 nucleotides match TRBD2. The CDR3 spans 17 residues. With 5 bases clipped from V and 3 bases from J, the junction kept 15 bases outside the gene matches. CDR3 DNA: TGTGCCAGCAGTCGTAGGGGGGGGTTAGCGGGAAGCTACGAGCAGTACTTC. Its protein product is CASSRRGGLAGSYEQYF.

V usage is TRBV7-2 and J usage is TRBJ1-4; D uncertain. Germline CDR1 and CDR2: SGHTA and FQGNSA. CDR3 length: 14 amino acids. V was clipped by 0 bases and J by 7 bases, with 9 bases between them. The CDR3 nucleotides are TGTGCCAGCAGCTTAGCTGGGTGGAGTGAAAAACTGTTTTTT. Translated, it gives CASSLAGWSEKLFF.

This clonotype was seen a handful of times. The V gene is TRBV14, the J gene TRBJ2-1; 8 nucleotides align to TRBD1. The CDR3 has 16 amino acids. The V gene end was trimmed by 0 bases and the J gene end by 4 bases; junction bases not matched to a gene: 5. Germline CDR1 SGHDN, CDR2 FVKESK. The CDR3 here is CASSQDRGRTYNEQFF. As DNA, the CDR3 is TGTGCCAGCAGCCAAGACAGGGGGCGCACATACAATGAGCAGTTCTTC.

The V and J genes are TRBV6-5 and TRBJ2-2; TRBD2 matches at 9 bases. The germline V gene has CDR1 MNHEY and CDR2 SVGAGI. The CDR3 length is 17 residues. The V gene end was trimmed by 0 bases and the J gene end by 7 bases; junction bases not matched to a gene: 9. CDR3 coding DNA: TGTGCCAGCAGTTACTCCGTGATAGCGGGAGTTTACGGGGAGCTGTTTTTT. Translating gives CASSYSVIAGVYGELFF.

The chain carries TRBV11-2 and TRBJ2-7, with 10 bases identical to TRBD2. Germline-derived CDR1 and CDR2 are SGHAT and FQNNGV. This CDR3 contains 14 residues. Unmatched junction bases numbered 12, after V lost 10 bases and J lost 6 bases. CDR3 DNA: TGTGCCACAGCAGCTATCCCTAGCGGGAGCGAGCAGTACTTC. Its protein is CATAAIPSGSEQYF.

This chain connects TRBV10-3 to TRBJ1-5, with D hard to call. Trimming cost V 0 bases and J 5 bases, with 11 bases left between them. CDR3 length: 15 amino acids. Germline CDR1 is ENHRY and CDR2 is SYGVKD. The CDR3 DNA reads TGTGCCATCAGTGAGTCGGCTGGGAGGGATCAGCCCCAGCATTTT. Translating it yields CAISESAGRDQPQHF.

The CDR3: CAITTGTSSYEQYF. The CDR3 DNA sequence: TGTGCCATCACTACCGGGACTAGCTCCTACGAGCAGTACTTC. The chain recombines TRBV10-3 with TRBJ2-7; TRBD2 matches at 8 bases. Germline V lookup: CDR1 ENHRY, CDR2 SYGVKD. The J segment lost 0 bases and the V segment lost 7 bases, leaving 5 bases of the junction unmatched. The CDR3 has 14 amino acids.